This record covers a single T cell receptor beta chain. Germline V lookup: CDR1 MNHNS, CDR2 SASEGT. The CDR3 consists of 15 residues. V shed 6 bases and J 4 bases; nucleotides not matched to a gene: 10. The protocol was immunoSEQ multiplex PCR, while the TCRdb copy is restricted to in-frame clones and leaves out a portion. Seen here are approximately 15,000 clones, about 34% observed once, and the top ten hold about 3.5%. This specimen comes from a study of graft-versus-host responses after intestinal transplantation. The rearrangement links TRBV6-1 to TRBJ2-5; 8 bases are a match to TRBD2. Material: alloreactive CD4+ T cells from a mixed lymphocyte reaction culture, obtained before intestinal transplant. Sample subset: CFSE-low proliferating T cells sorted from roughly six-day pre-transplant mixed lymphocyte reaction (GvH or HvG direction). This receptor was taken from a human patient who received an intestinal transplant. The CDR3 spells CASRKAGALSETQYF. The DNA of the CDR3 is TGTGCCAGCAGAAAAGCGGGAGCCCTCTCAGAGACCCAGTACTTC.